This TCR beta chain was recorded in a study of shared clonotypes between healthy human individuals (dated by TCRdb to the early 2020s). At the level of the whole study: A couple of women and a few men aged 18 to 49 years were included in the cohort. For each donor, three plates each were used for CD4 naive and CD4 memory, two plates were used for CD8 naive, and one plate was used for CD8 memory. To estimate repertoire size and how much clonotype sharing occurs between individuals, the study deeply sequenced the blood TCR repertoires of five healthy adults. Libraries were prepared and TCR repertoires were sequenced by different laboratories using diverse techniques, in order to increase sequencing depth and limit assay-specific biases. Per donor, leukapheresis produced somewhere between about 0.85 and 10 billion PBMCs. On the study overall, not on this receptor specifically: Naive subsets generally had larger estimated clonotype richness than memory subsets did. Incomplete sequencing was indicated by rarefaction of sorted-subset datasets, despite the large sequencing depth. Compared with non-shared clonotypes, the clonotypes found in all four sorted-subset donors had higher generation probabilities. The genetic and exposure-history diversity represented was limited by the small number of donors. Pairwise subsampling led to the expectation that sequencing depth would affect the degree of clonotype sharing among donors. Across a few donors, approximately 5% of naive CD4, roughly 3.3% of naive CD8, 2% to 2.5% of memory CD4, and about 0.4% of memory CD8 clonotypes were shared. Sampling was restricted to blood, and TCR repertoires in tissues likely differ from the TCR repertoires found in blood.

Including cysteine and phenylalanine, the CDR3 has 20 amino acids. The retained sequence is limited to the CDR3, 60 bases, with the frame set at the first base. V loses 3 bases at its end and J loses 9 bases; junction bases beyond the gene matches: 25. CDR1 and CDR2 are drawn from the germline V gene: ENHRY, SYGVKD. CD8 naive samples were CD45RO-negative cells positively selected for CCR7, giving a CD45RA+CCR7+ population that excluded TemRA cells. The donors were healthy, HIV-negative adults with no recently reported acute infections or vaccinations. All donors were Caucasian adults living in Nashville, Tennessee, USA. After blood collection by leukapheresis, PBMCs were isolated using Ficoll-Histopaque density gradient centrifugation and then cryopreserved in the vapor phase of liquid nitrogen. Purity and quantity of every magnetically sorted T cell population were checked by analytical flow cytometry. Genomic DNA was isolated from every sorted fraction and measured by UV absorbance on a Nanodrop 2000c.

A remark on this clone: Its antigen is currently not known. No base quality information exists; no much larger clone differs at one position.

TCR CDR3 regions were amplified from genomic DNA by multiplex PCR using the deep immunoSEQ assay. Extracted genomic DNA from each cell subset was spread evenly across all wells of several immunoSEQ 96-well plates, with each plate serving as a replicate. For sorted subsets, around 200 ng genomic DNA, equal to about 30,000 T cell genomes, was loaded into each replicate PCR. Purified libraries were quantified with a Qubit 3.0 fluorometer, sized on a Bioanalyzer 2100, and re-quantified with the KAPA Library Quantification kit. Each immunoSEQ 96-well plate was sequenced on its own single-read 150-cycle Illumina NextSeq 550 flow cell. The paper's processing steps were these. Because the immunoSEQ output included only junctional sequences and no quality scores, the filtering could not be the same as the filtering used for full-length reads. To assign V/J genes and CDR3, sequences were annotated using PyIR, a Python wrapper for IgBLAST v1.9, with IMGT germline references. Reads were removed for weak V/J assignments (E-value above 1e-6), missing CDR3, stop codons, out-of-frame junctions, or ambiguous translated residues. V3J clonotypes were defined as sequences sharing the same inferred V gene, J gene, and CDR3 amino acid sequence. To compute the percentage overlap between repertoires, the number of shared unique clonotypes was divided by the size of the smaller repertoire. RTK rarefaction, the Chao1 estimator, and Recon v2.1 estimates of unobserved clonotypes were used to assess repertoire richness. Generation probabilities for all TCRbeta clonotypes obtained by the gDNA method from a few donors were computed using OLGA. TCRdb's version of the immuneACCESS table is confined to in-frame rearrangements and falls short of the full clone set. An unresolved V gene accounts for under half of the shortfall where checked; the remainder is of unknown origin. The V and J calls and the clone size are those of that table, but D and trimming were determined from the DNA. Here the sample has around 2,100,000 clones; approximately 94% occur a single time. The top ten clones comprise more than 0.95% of the sample.

This chain joins TRBV10-3 to TRBJ2-1, with 8 central nucleotides matching TRBD2. The sequenced sample was naive CD8+ T cells sorted from blood. The sample's cell subset or site, from its label and the paper: CD45RA+CCR7+. The sequence came from a man aged 18 to 29 in good health. At the DNA level, the sequence is TGTGCCATCAGTGAACCGCCGGGACACGGTCCCAGGAGCGGGAGCCTTGAGCAGTTCTTC. Translated, it reads CAISEPPGHGPRSGSLEQFF.